The rows below give T cell receptor beta chains drawn from one sample of a study of T cells in Graves' hyperthyroidism and ophthalmopathy. One entry per CDR3 protein, called by TCRdb with MiXCR from the multiplex PCR reads. Of roughly 290,000 distinct CDR3 sequences listed, about 14% are singletons. Source material: blood. The receptors originated from a woman in her thirties with Graves' hyperthyroidism that later progressed to Graves' ophthalmopathy. CDR3s include the opening cysteine and the closing phenylalanine or tryptophan. D genes are given only for firm matches. The size entry is marked missing in some rows and otherwise reads once, few, many or a size class.

J,size,D,V,CDR3,DNA
TRBJ1-1,many,TRBD1,TRBV2,CASSGEGARGTEAFF,TGTGCCAGCAGCGGGGAGGGGGCGCGGGGCACTGAAGCTTTCTTT
TRBJ1-1,many,TRBD1,TRBV5-8,CASSFGTGGIMNTEAFF,TGTGCCAGCAGCTTCGGGACAGGGGGCATCATGAACACTGAAGCTTTCTTT
TRBJ1-4,few,.,TRBV7-3,CASTAMTSEKLFF,TGTGCCAGCACCGCAATGACTTCCGAAAAACTGTTTTTT
TRBJ1-2,many,.,TRBV28,CASSIAGYGYTF,TGTGCCAGCAGCATCGCTGGATATGGCTACACCTTC
TRBJ2-2,.,.,TRBV19,CAKRPGELFF,TGTGCCAAGAGGCCCGGGGAGCTGTTTTTT
TRBJ2-2,many,.,TRBV3-1,CASSQVAGLTGELFF,TGTGCCAGCAGCCAAGTTGCGGGCCTCACCGGGGAGCTGTTTTTT
TRBJ2-7,many,.,TRBV6-1,CASTPTGLSYEQYF,TGTGCCAGCACTCCTACGGGACTTTCCTACGAGCAGTACTTC
TRBJ1-1,.,TRBD1,TRBV2,CASSRTGGQYTEAFF,TGTGCCAGCAGCCGGACAGGGGGCCAATACACTGAAGCTTTCTTT
TRBJ2-5,many,TRBD2,TRBV11-3,CASSLGEVLAGLQETQYF,TGTGCCAGCAGCTTAGGGGAGGTACTAGCGGGGCTCCAAGAGACCCAGTACTTC
TRBJ1-2,.,TRBD1,TRBV12-3/TRBV12-4,CASSLFTTGDGYTF,TGTGCCAGCAGTTTATTCACGACAGGGGATGGCTACACCTTC
TRBJ1-2,many,.,TRBV2,CASGRVGYGYTF,TGTGCCAGTGGCAGGGTAGGCTATGGCTACACCTTC
TRBJ2-7,many,.,TRBV2,CASSLNPDRMNEQYF,TGTGCCAGCAGCTTGAACCCCGACAGGATGAACGAGCAGTACTTC
TRBJ1-2,many,.,TRBV30,CAGLSGRTWLLSAGYTF,TGTGCCGGCCTCTCGGGCCGGACTTGGTTGCTGTCTGCTGGCTACACCTTC
TRBJ1-6,many,.,TRBV27,CASNTANSPLHF,TGTGCCAGCAATACGGCAAATTCACCCCTCCACTTT
TRBJ1-2,.,.,TRBV6-1,CASSRGPHYGYTF,TGTGCCAGCAGCCGAGGGCCTCACTATGGCTACACCTTC
TRBJ2-7,many,.,TRBV3-1,CASSQESFYEQYF,TGTGCCAGCAGCCAAGAATCCTTCTACGAGCAGTACTTC
TRBJ2-7,many,TRBD2,TRBV6-2/TRBV6-3,CASIRTSGSYEQYF,TGTGCCAGCATTCGGACTAGCGGGTCATACGAGCAGTACTTC
TRBJ2-7,many,TRBD1,TRBV5-1,CASSSGQGMYEQYF,TGCGCCAGCAGCTCCGGACAGGGGATGTACGAGCAGTACTTC
TRBJ2-7,once,.,TRBV14,CASSSESPGTPHYEQYF,TGTGCCAGCAGCAGTGAATCCCCTGGGACACCCCACTACGAGCAGTACTTC
TRBJ2-4,.,TRBD2,TRBV7-2,CASSRGGSGRNDIQYF,TGTGCCAGCAGCCGGGGGGGTAGCGGGAGGAACGACATTCAGTACTTC
TRBJ2-3,many,TRBD2,TRBV30,CAWKLAGGGDTQYF,TGTGCCTGGAAACTAGCGGGAGGGGGAGATACGCAGTATTTT
TRBJ2-1,many,.,TRBV6-1,CASSYSDSYNEQFF,TGTGCCAGCAGTTATTCCGACAGCTACAATGAGCAGTTCTTC
TRBJ2-1,.,TRBD1,TRBV10-3,CAIRDRGYNEQFF,TGTGCCATCCGGGACAGGGGATACAATGAGCAGTTCTTC
TRBJ2-7,many,.,TRBV7-8,CASSLALVYEQYF,TGTGCCAGCAGCTTAGCACTAGTCTACGAGCAGTACTTC
TRBJ2-3,many,.,TRBV20-1,CSAKAGRGVITDTQYF,TGCAGTGCAAAGGCGGGCAGGGGGGTTATCACAGATACGCAGTATTTT
TRBJ1-4,many,.,TRBV10-3,CASGESANEKLFF,TGTGCCTCAGGGGAATCAGCTAATGAAAAACTGTTTTTT
TRBJ2-5,many,TRBD2,TRBV10-3,CAISEGLAVETQYF,TGTGCCATCAGTGAGGGACTAGCGGTGGAGACCCAGTACTTC
TRBJ2-2,many,.,TRBV19,CASSRLLGELFF,TGTGCCAGTAGTCGCCTCCTCGGGGAGCTGTTTTTT
TRBJ2-1,many,TRBD2,TRBV30,CAWGVSGKSYNEQFF,TGTGCCTGGGGGGTTAGCGGGAAATCCTACAATGAGCAGTTCTTC
TRBJ2-3,many,.,TRBV5-1,CASSQFTTGVTDTQYF,TGCGCCAGCAGCCAATTCACGACAGGAGTCACAGATACGCAGTATTTT
TRBJ2-4,many,TRBD1,TRBV20-1,CSAETGGNIQYF,TGCAGTGCAGAGACAGGGGGCAACATTCAGTACTTC
TRBJ2-5,many,TRBD2,TRBV20-1,CSAPPTSGAGETQYF,TGCAGTGCGCCGCCCACTAGCGGGGCCGGAGAGACCCAGTACTTC